What follows are 10 T cell receptor beta chains derived from one specimen sequenced in a study of blood T cells in healthy people across ages. The second PCR ran about 6 to 11 cycles with a sample-barcoded 5' primer and J-beta primers. TCRdb reprocessed the 5' RACE reads via MiXCR and lists one record per CDR3 protein. The data show around 710,000 distinct CDR3 sequences, more than 40% seen once. Sequencing used blood. The source of these receptors is an older woman in good health.

The chain carries TRBV3-1 and TRBJ1-1; 7 bases match TRBD1. The CDR3 is 13 residues long. Germline lookup yields CDR1 LGHDT and CDR2 YNNKEL (reference sequence). V shed 8 bases, J shed 4 bases, and the junction held 7 bases outside the gene matches. The CDR3 DNA reads TGTGCCAGCCGACCGGGGACAGTCACTGAAGCTTTCTTT. This codes for CASRPGTVTEAFF.

This clonotype came up a few times. The J gene is TRBJ2-5, the V gene TRBV7-6; the D gene is possibly TRBD1 (6 bases). CDR3 length: 18 residues. Germline V CDR1 and CDR2: SGHVS, FNYEAQ. Trimming removed 1 base from V and 2 bases from J, with 20 bases in between. CDR3 protein: CASSLEFKVAGAQETQYF. The CDR3 DNA follows: TGTGCCAGCAGCTTAGAGTTTAAAGTGGCAGGGGCGCAAGAGACCCAGTACTTC.

This clonotype was observed a single time. The chain is built from TRBV10-3 and TRBJ2-3; 12 bases are shared with TRBD2. J was trimmed by 3 bases and V by 10 bases; bases with no gene match: 2. CDR3 length: 13 amino acids. The germline V gene encodes CDR1 ENHRY and CDR2 SYGVKD. The CDR3 is CATTSGGTDTQYF. In DNA, the CDR3 is TGTGCCACGACTAGCGGGGGAACAGATACGCAGTATTTT.

This clonotype was detected a few times. The V and J genes are TRBV6-2 or TRBV6-3 and TRBJ2-7; D unresolved. CDR3 length: 12 amino acids. The germline V and J ends were trimmed by 2 bases and 3 bases, with 5 bases remaining between them. The germline V gene has CDR1 MNHEY and CDR2 SVGEGT. Written as DNA, the CDR3 is TGTGCCAGCAGTTACAGGCACTACGAGCAGTACTTC. Its translation: CASSYRHYEQYF.

This chain uses TRBV28 with TRBJ2-5, with 7 positions matching TRBD2. This CDR3 has 12 residues. The V segment lost 8 bases and the J segment 11 bases; nucleotides outside the gene matches: 11. CDR1 is MDHEN, CDR2 SYDVKM, per germline. The CDR3 DNA reads TGTGCCAGCTTGTCTAGCGGAAATGAGCAGTACTTC. Its translation: CASLSSGNEQYF.

This clonotype was seen ten or more times. This chain connects TRBV29-1 to TRBJ2-3, with D unresolved. Germline V lookup: CDR1 SQVTM, CDR2 ANQGSEA. The ends were cut back, 6 bases at V and 2 bases at J, with 15 bases in the middle. The CDR3 length is 14 residues. CDR3 amino acids: CSVEHRTPTDTQYF. The CDR3 DNA reads as TGCAGCGTAGAACACCGAACACCCACAGATACGCAGTATTTT.

This clonotype has a handful of counts. The chain carries TRBV5-1 and TRBJ2-3; 7 bases agree with TRBD2. This CDR3 spans 19 amino acids. V dropped 3 bases and J dropped 0; count of bases not matched to a gene: 16. Germline CDR1 and CDR2: SGHRS and YFSETQ. CDR3 amino acids: CASSWGRGTGGSSTDTQYF. CDR3 nucleotides: TGCGCCAGCAGCTGGGGTAGAGGGACTGGCGGGAGTAGCACAGATACGCAGTATTTT.

The chain uses TRBV7-8 and TRBJ2-6, with TRBD1 identical over 8 bases. CDR1 is SGHVS, CDR2 FQNEAQ, per germline. Unmatched junction bases numbered 8, after V lost 7 bases and J lost 0 bases. There are 17 residues in the CDR3. The CDR3 nucleotides are TGTGCCAGCACCCGTCAGGGGGCTGGCTCTGGGGCCAACGTCCTGACTTTC. Its protein is CASTRQGAGSGANVLTF.

The rearrangement links TRBV9 to TRBJ2-5; 13 bases match TRBD2. The CDR3 spans 16 residues. V was pared by 3 bases and J by 5 bases, with 7 bases of the junction left unmatched. Per germline, CDR1 SGDLS and CDR2 YYNGEE. This chain's CDR3 is CASSAPLAGGRETQYF. The CDR3 DNA reads as TGTGCCAGCAGCGCCCCACTAGCGGGGGGGCGGGAGACCCAGTACTTC.

The CDR3 DNA reads as TGTGCCAGTACTCCGGACAGGCTAGATACGCAGTATTTT. As protein: CASTPDRLDTQYF. The chain recombines TRBV19 with TRBJ2-3, with TRBD1 identical over 7 bases. The CDR3 sequence is 13 residues long. The germline CDR1 and CDR2 sequences are LNHDA and SQIVND (reference sequence). J lost 5 bases, V lost 7 bases, and 6 bases had no gene match.